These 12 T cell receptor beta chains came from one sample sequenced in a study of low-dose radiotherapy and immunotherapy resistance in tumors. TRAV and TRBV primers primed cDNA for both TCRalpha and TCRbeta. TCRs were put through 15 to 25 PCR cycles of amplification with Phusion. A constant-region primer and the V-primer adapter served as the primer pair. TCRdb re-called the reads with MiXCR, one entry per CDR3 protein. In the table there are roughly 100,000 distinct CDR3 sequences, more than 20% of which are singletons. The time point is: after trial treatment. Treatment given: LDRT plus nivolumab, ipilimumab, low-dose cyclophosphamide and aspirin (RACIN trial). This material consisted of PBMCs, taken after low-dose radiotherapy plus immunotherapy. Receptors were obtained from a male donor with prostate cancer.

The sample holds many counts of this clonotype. The CDR3 region is CASSLPDRRNEQFF. The DNA for the CDR3 is TGTGCCAGCAGCCTCCCCGACAGGCGCAATGAGCAGTTCTTC. The J gene is TRBJ2-1, the V gene TRBV27; a possible D gene is TRBD1 (6 bases). Germline V CDR1 and CDR2: MNHEY, SMNVEV (reference sequence). This CDR3 has 14 residues. V lost 6 bases and J lost 6, with 15 bases in between.

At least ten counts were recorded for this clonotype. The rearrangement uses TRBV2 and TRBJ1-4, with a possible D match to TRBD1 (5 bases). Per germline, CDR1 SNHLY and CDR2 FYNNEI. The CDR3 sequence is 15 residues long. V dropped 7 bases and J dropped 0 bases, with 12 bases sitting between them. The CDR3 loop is CASTGTLTTNEKLFF. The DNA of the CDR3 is TGTGCCAGCACTGGGACCCTCACAACTAATGAAAAACTGTTTTTT.

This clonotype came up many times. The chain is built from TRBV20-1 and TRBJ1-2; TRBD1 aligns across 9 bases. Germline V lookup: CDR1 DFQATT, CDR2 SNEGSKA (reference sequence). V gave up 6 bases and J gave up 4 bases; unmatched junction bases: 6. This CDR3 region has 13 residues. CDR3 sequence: CSARDRAGYGYTF. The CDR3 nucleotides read TGCAGTGCCAGGGACAGGGCGGGCTATGGCTACACCTTC.

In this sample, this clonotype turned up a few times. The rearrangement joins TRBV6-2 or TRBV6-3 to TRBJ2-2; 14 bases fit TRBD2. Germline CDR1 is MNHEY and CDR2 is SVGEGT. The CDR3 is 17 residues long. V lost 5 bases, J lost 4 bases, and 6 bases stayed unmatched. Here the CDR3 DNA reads TGTGCCAGCAGTCTCCGGACTAGCGGGGGGAGCACCGGGGAGCTGTTTTTT. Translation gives CASSLRTSGGSTGELFF.

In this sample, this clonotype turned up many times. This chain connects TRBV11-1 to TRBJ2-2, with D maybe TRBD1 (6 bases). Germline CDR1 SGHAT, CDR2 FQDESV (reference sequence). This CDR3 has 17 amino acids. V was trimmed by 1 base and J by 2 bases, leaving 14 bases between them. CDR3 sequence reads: CASSLGRTDANTGELFF. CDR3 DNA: TGTGCCAGCAGCTTAGGTAGGACAGACGCCAACACCGGGGAGCTGTTTTTT.

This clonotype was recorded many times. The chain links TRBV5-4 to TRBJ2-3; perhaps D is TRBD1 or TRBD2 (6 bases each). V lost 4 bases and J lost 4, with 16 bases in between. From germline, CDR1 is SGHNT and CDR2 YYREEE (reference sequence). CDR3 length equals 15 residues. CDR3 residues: CASSLGGRTADTQYF. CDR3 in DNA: TGTGCCAGCAGCCTGGGGGGCCGGACAGCAGATACGCAGTATTTT.

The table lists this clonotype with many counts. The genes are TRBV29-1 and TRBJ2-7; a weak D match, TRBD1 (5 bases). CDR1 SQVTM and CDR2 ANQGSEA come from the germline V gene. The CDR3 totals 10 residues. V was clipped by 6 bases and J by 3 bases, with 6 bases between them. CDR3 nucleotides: TGCAGCGTGCAGGGCTACGAGCAGTACTTC. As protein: CSVQGYEQYF.

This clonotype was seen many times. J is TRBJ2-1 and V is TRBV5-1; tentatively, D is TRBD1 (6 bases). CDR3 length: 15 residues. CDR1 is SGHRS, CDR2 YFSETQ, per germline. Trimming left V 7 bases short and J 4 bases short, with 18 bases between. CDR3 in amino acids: CASLPTGTQYNEQFF. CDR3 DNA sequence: TGCGCCAGCCTACCAACCGGGACACAGTACAATGAGCAGTTCTTC.

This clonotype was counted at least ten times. In nucleotides, the CDR3 is TGCGCCAGCAGCTTGGTCTCGTGGGGGGGTACTGAAGCTTTCTTT. Translating gives CASSLVSWGGTEAFF. The V call is TRBV5-1, the J call TRBJ1-1, with D possibly TRBD1 on 5 matching bases. Trimming removed 0 bases at V and 5 bases at J, with 14 bases between. This CDR3 has 15 amino acids. Germline V CDR1 and CDR2: SGHRS, YFSETQ.

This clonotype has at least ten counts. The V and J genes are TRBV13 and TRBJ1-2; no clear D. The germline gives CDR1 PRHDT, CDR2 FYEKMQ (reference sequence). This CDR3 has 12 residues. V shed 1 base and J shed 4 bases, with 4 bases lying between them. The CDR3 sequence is CASSLARYGYTF. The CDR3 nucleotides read TGTGCCAGCAGCTTAGCCCGCTATGGCTACACCTTC.

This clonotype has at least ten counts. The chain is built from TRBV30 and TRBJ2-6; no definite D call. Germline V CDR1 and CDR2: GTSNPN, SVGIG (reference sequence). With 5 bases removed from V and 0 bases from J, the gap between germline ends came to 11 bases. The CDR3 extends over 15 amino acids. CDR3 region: CAWGKGASGANVLTF. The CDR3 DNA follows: TGTGCCTGGGGAAAGGGTGCCTCTGGGGCCAACGTCCTGACTTTC.

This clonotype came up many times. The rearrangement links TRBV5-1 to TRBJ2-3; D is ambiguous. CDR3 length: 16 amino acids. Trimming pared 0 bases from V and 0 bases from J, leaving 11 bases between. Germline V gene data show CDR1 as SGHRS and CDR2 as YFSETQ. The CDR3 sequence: CASSLAAQPSTDTQYF. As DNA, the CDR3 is TGCGCCAGCAGCTTGGCCGCCCAGCCAAGCACAGATACGCAGTATTTT.